What follows are 17 T cell receptor beta chains derived from one specimen sequenced in a study of shared clonotypes between healthy human individuals. Data came from immunoSEQ multiplex PCR; TCRdb stores just in-frame clones and leaves some out. The table lists 2 million to 2.5 million clones, 85% to 95% of them singletons. Sequenced material: naive CD4+ T cells from PBMCs. Subset reported: CD45RA+ positively selected. The receptors come from a man between 18 and 29 years old in good health. Some clones in this sample may be carry-over from other donors' samples.

This chain joins TRBV4-1 and TRBJ1-5; D gene ambiguous. The length of the CDR3 is 16 residues. Between the trimmed V and J ends, which lost 3 bases and 4 bases, there was a span of 16 bases. Germline V lookup: CDR1 MGHRA, CDR2 YSYEKL. CDR3 DNA: TGCGCCAGCAGCCATAACCGGGCCACCCCAAATCAGCCCCAGCATTTT. Its protein is CASSHNRATPNQPQHF.

V is TRBV7-2 and J is TRBJ2-7; 7 positions agree with TRBD1. Germline V CDR1 and CDR2: SGHTA, FQGNSA. V shed 4 bases and J 4 bases; nucleotides not matched to a gene: 13. The CDR3 covers 16 residues. CDR3 nucleotides: TGTGCCAGCAGCTCAAGATCGGGACAGCAGGGATACGAGCAGTACTTC. Translated: CASSSRSGQQGYEQYF. The full variable domain, completed using reference TRBV7-2 and TRBJ2-7, is GAGVSQSPSNKVTEKGKDVELRCDPISGHTALYWYRQSLGQGLEFLIYFQGNSAPDKSGLPSDRFSAERTGGSVSTLTIQRTQQEDSAVYLCASSSRSGQQGYEQYFGPGTRLTVT.

This clone has a single count. This chain uses TRBV6-1 with TRBJ2-1, with 8 bases matching TRBD1. J was trimmed by 0 bases and V by 0 bases; bases with no gene match: 10. Germline V lookup: CDR1 MNHNS, CDR2 SASEGT. The CDR3 is made up of 19 amino acids. CDR3 nucleotide sequence: TGTGCCAGCAGTGAAGCCGGCAGGGGGCTATTCCCCTCCTACAATGAGCAGTTCTTC. It specifies CASSEAGRGLFPSYNEQFF.

The gene calls are TRBV29-1 and TRBJ2-7, with TRBD1 identical over 9 bases. Looked up from germline, CDR1 is SQVTM and CDR2 is ANQGSEA. J lost 0 bases, V lost 5 bases, and 2 bases had no gene match. The CDR3 consists of 13 residues. For the CDR3, the DNA is TGCAGCGTTCAGGACAGGGGCTCCTACGAGCAGTACTTC. It is translated as CSVQDRGSYEQYF.

This clone has only one observation. In the same sample, other DNA sequences code for this CDR3. J is TRBJ2-2 and V is TRBV6-5; D might be TRBD2 (7 bases). Per germline, CDR1 MNHEY and CDR2 SVGAGI. The CDR3 has 15 residues. Trimming pared 2 bases from V and 5 bases from J, leaving 12 bases between. The CDR3 region is CASSYRGAGTGELFF. CDR3 in DNA: TGTGCCAGCAGTTACCGGGGGGCTGGAACCGGGGAGCTGTTTTTT.

This sequence joins TRBV5-6 and TRBJ2-3, with a possible D match to TRBD2 (6 bases). The CDR3 consists of 14 residues. V gave up 4 bases and J gave up 5 bases, with 14 bases separating them. The V gene's germline CDR1 is SGHDT and CDR2 YYEEEE. The CDR3 DNA reads as TGTGCCAGCAGCACGACTAGAATTTTAGATACGCAGTATTTT. Translated, it gives CASSTTRILDTQYF. The variable domain in full, with the rest retrieved from reference TRBV5-6 and TRBJ2-3, is DAGVTQSPTHLIKTRGQQVTLRCSPKSGHDTVSWYQQALGQGPQFIFQYYEEEERQRGNFPDRFSGHQFPNYSSELNVNALLLGDSALYLCASSTTRILDTQYFGPGTRLTVL.

The chain is built from TRBV5-1 and TRBJ2-1; 8 bases fit TRBD1. The length of the CDR3 is 17 residues. The V gene end was trimmed by 2 bases and the J gene end by 9 bases; junction bases not matched to a gene: 16. Looked up from germline, CDR1 is SGHRS and CDR2 is YFSETQ. CDR3 coding DNA: TGCGCCAGCAGCTTTACGCCCGGACAGGGAGGTAGGTTTGAGCAGTTCTTC. Translating gives CASSFTPGQGGRFEQFF.

V gene TRBV7-3 combines with J gene TRBJ2-1; 7 bases fit TRBD1. Germline V lookup: CDR1 SGHTA, CDR2 FQGTGA. The CDR3 sequence is 14 residues long. J was trimmed by 6 bases and V by 4 bases; bases with no gene match: 6. The CDR3, as DNA: TGTGCCAGCAGCTACCGGGACAGTGCCAATGAGCAGTTCTTC. The encoded protein is CASSYRDSANEQFF.

CDR3 amino acids: CASSQIGSGRYYEQYF. In DNA, the CDR3 is TGTGCCAGCAGCCAAATAGGAAGCGGGAGGTATTACGAGCAGTACTTC. The J gene is TRBJ2-7, the V gene TRBV4-2, with 9 bases matching TRBD2. The germline V gene has CDR1 LGHNA and CDR2 YNFKEQ. The CDR3 length is 16 residues. V was pared by 2 bases and J by 4 bases, with 9 bases of the junction left unmatched.

The chain combines TRBV7-3 with TRBJ2-7; unclear D gene. Germline values: CDR1 SGHTA, CDR2 FQGTGA. This CDR3 is built from 15 residues. Trimming removed 1 base at V and 2 bases at J, with 12 bases between. CDR3 DNA: TGTGCCAGCAGCTTAAAACAGATCCCAACCTACGAGCAGTACTTC. Its protein is CASSLKQIPTYEQYF.

As for this clone: At the DNA level, this CDR3 is encoded by other sequences in the same sample as well. The chain links TRBV7-2 to TRBJ2-1; D ambiguous. CDR1 is SGHTA and CDR2 is FQGNSA in the germline V gene. The CDR3 is made up of 15 amino acids. V was pared by 3 bases and J by 0 bases, with 9 bases between. The CDR3 DNA sequence: TGTGCCAGCAGCTTGGTGGTTAGCTCCTACAATGAGCAGTTCTTC. Amino acids: CASSLVVSSYNEQFF. Full variable domain (remainder filled in from reference TRBV7-2 and TRBJ2-1): GAGVSQSPSNKVTEKGKDVELRCDPISGHTALYWYRQSLGQGLEFLIYFQGNSAPDKSGLPSDRFSAERTGGSVSTLTIQRTQQEDSAVYLCASSLVVSSYNEQFFGPGTRLTVL.

The chain uses TRBV6-5 and TRBJ1-2, with D unresolved. With 0 bases removed from V and 0 bases from J, the gap between germline ends came to 11 bases. Germline CDR1 is MNHEY and CDR2 is SVGAGI. The CDR3 loop spans 16 amino acids. CDR3 region: CASSYSIVSANYGYTF. The DNA of the CDR3 is TGTGCCAGCAGTTACTCGATAGTCTCAGCTAACTATGGCTACACCTTC.

V is TRBV6-5 and J is TRBJ1-4, with TRBD1 matching 7 bases. The V gene end was trimmed by 4 bases and the J gene end by 6 bases; junction bases not matched to a gene: 8. Germline-derived CDR1 and CDR2 are MNHEY and SVGAGI. CDR3 length equals 15 residues. CDR3 protein: CASSSIRGRYEKLFF. Here the CDR3 DNA reads TGTGCCAGCAGTTCAATAAGGGGGCGGTATGAAAAACTGTTTTTT.

The chain uses TRBV7-9 and TRBJ2-2; perhaps TRBD1 as D (5 bases). Looked up from germline, CDR1 is SEHNR and CDR2 is FQNEAQ (reference sequence). This CDR3 spans 13 amino acids. Trimming pared 5 bases from V and 9 bases from J, leaving 13 bases between. The CDR3 is CASSPGSGRELFF. The CDR3 DNA follows: TGTGCCAGCAGCCCCGGGTCAGGGAGGGAGCTGTTTTTT.

To note about this clone: Other DNA sequences of this sample code for an identical CDR3. This chain links TRBV18 with TRBJ2-3, with D perhaps TRBD1 (5 bases). In germline, CDR1 is KGHSH, CDR2 LQKENI. There are 13 residues in the CDR3. V shed 5 bases and J shed 3 bases, with 9 bases lying between them. DNA for the CDR3: TGTGCCAGCTCATCCGACAGAACAGATACGCAGTATTTT. Its translation: CASSSDRTDTQYF.

The chain joins TRBV10-3 to TRBJ1-2, with D possibly matching TRBD1 (5 bases). The germline gives CDR1 ENHRY, CDR2 SYGVKD. CDR3 length: 13 amino acids. The V end was cut by 9 bases, the J end by 1 base, with 12 bases between. The CDR3 region has the DNA TGTGCCATTTTCGACAGCTATAACTATGGCTACACCTTC. Translation: CAIFDSYNYGYTF.

The chain joins TRBV19 to TRBJ1-2; D ambiguous. Trimming pared 11 bases from V and 2 bases from J, leaving 15 bases between. Germline V gene sequence: CDR1 LNHDA, CDR2 SQIVND (reference sequence). The CDR3 covers 13 residues. The CDR3: CACWTSENYGYTF. CDR3 DNA sequence: TGTGCCTGCTGGACGTCGGAAAACTATGGCTACACCTTC. Together with reference TRBV19 and TRBJ1-2, the CDR3 gives the full variable domain: DGGITQSPKYLFRKEGQNVTLSCEQNLNHDAMYWYRQDPGQGLRLIYYSQIVNDFQKGDIAEGYSVSREKKESFPLTVTSAQKNPTAFYLCACWTSENYGYTFGSGTRLTVV.